This T cell receptor (beta chain) came from a study of regulatory and conventional T cells in RAG deficiency. The sorted regulatory T cells were CD4+, CD25-high and CD127-low, with genomic DNA sequenced. Study-wide findings and caveats: Omenn patients showed >85% Treg-Tconv overlap and shorter CDR3 lengths. Control T-cell subsets had markedly higher Shannon entropy and lower Simpson indices than RAG-deficient patients.

This CDR3 has 14 amino acids. V lost 4 bases, J lost 8 bases, and 17 bases lay in between. The V gene's germline CDR1 is LNHDA and CDR2 SQIVND (reference sequence). As for this clone: No antigen is known for it.

TCRdb's table, derived via immunoSEQ multiplex PCR, lists solely in-frame clones and lacks some. Among 5,500 to 9,000 clones listed, under 95% were seen once. This sample also appeared in a second study, on regulatory T cells. Per that paper: Amplification used 52 TRBV primers and 13 TRBJ primers.

The sequencing sample was made of CD127- CD25+ CD4+ Tregs sorted from blood. The receptor's source is a human donor in good health. The V gene is TRBV19, the J gene TRBJ1-2; tentatively, D is TRBD1 (5 bases). CDR3 protein: CASSTLGTGGGYTF. CDR3 in DNA: TGTGCCAGTAGTACGTTAGGGACTGGAGGCGGCTACACCTTC.